The 18 T cell receptor beta chains below were found in one sample sequenced in a study of blood T cell repertoires in COVID-19. TCRdb's table, derived via immunoSEQ multiplex PCR, lists solely in-frame clones and lacks some. The table has about 180,000 clones, about 88% seen once. Sequenced: peripheral blood. These receptors all come from a woman younger than 45 with active or convalescent COVID-19.

The chain links TRBV18 to TRBJ2-5; 7 nucleotides agree with TRBD1. CDR3 length equals 14 residues. V was pared by 3 bases and J by 3 bases, with 4 bases of the junction left unmatched. CDR1 and CDR2 from the germline V gene are KGHSH and LQKENI. The CDR3 reads CASSPGTAEETQYF. The CDR3 coding sequence is TGTGCCAGCTCACCCGGGACAGCAGAAGAGACCCAGTACTTC.

The chain joins TRBV11-2 to TRBJ2-1; no clear D gene. The CDR3 length is 15 residues. The germline V gene encodes CDR1 SGHAT and CDR2 FQNNGV. Trimming took 1 base from V and 9 from J, leaving 16 bases between them. The CDR3 DNA is TGTGCCAGCAGCTTAGCCCAGTTCCGTTCGGGTGAGCAGTTCTTC. Translating gives CASSLAQFRSGEQFF.

This clone has just one count. The V and J genes are TRBV3-1 (or the pseudogene TRBV3-2) and TRBJ2-3; TRBD2 agrees at 12 bases. J lost 6 bases, V lost 9 bases, and 7 bases had no gene match. CDR3 length: 14 amino acids. The germline V gene has CDR1 LGHDT and CDR2 YNNKEL (reference sequence). CDR3 sequence reads: CARGLAGEWDTQYF. CDR3 in DNA: TGTGCCAGGGGACTAGCGGGTGAGTGGGATACGCAGTATTTT.

This clone was counted many times. The CDR3 spells CASGDSDTQYF. For the CDR3, the DNA is TGTGCCAGCGGGGACTCCGATACGCAGTATTTT. The chain combines TRBV12-3 or TRBV12-4 with TRBJ2-3; tentative D call: TRBD2 (6 bases). CDR3 length: 11 residues. The V gene lost 8 bases and the J gene lost 6 bases, with 9 bases spanning the gap.

The chain is built from TRBV11-2 and TRBJ1-2; D ambiguous. Germline V gives CDR1 SGHAT, CDR2 FQNNGV. The CDR3 has 13 amino acids. Trimming stripped 5 bases from V and 2 bases from J, with 9 bases between. CDR3 bases: TGTGCCAGCAGCCCCGAGGGAAACTATGGCTACACCTTC. It is translated as CASSPEGNYGYTF.

The chain recombines TRBV11-2 with TRBJ1-2; D gene ambiguous. CDR1 and CDR2 (germline): SGHAT, FQNNGV. V was shortened by 1 base and J by 4 bases, with 13 bases between the two germline ends. The CDR3 spans 15 residues. The CDR3 is CASSLGLGSSYGYTF. The CDR3 DNA reads as TGTGCCAGCAGCTTAGGTTTAGGGAGTAGCTATGGCTACACCTTC.

The chain is built from TRBV11-2 and TRBJ1-1, with 7 bases matching TRBD1. The CDR3 extends over 13 amino acids. CDR1 and CDR2 from the germline V gene are SGHAT and FQNNGV. The V gene end was trimmed by 9 bases and the J gene end by 7 bases; junction bases not matched to a gene: 11. CDR3 sequence: CASLNNRGREAFF. CDR3 DNA sequence: TGTGCCAGTTTAAACAACAGGGGACGTGAAGCTTTCTTT.

The rearrangement uses TRBV4-2 and TRBJ2-7; D may be TRBD2 (5 bases). V shed 4 bases and J shed 0 bases, with 10 bases lying between them. CDR1 and CDR2 from the germline V gene are LGHNA and YNFKEQ. The CDR3 totals 14 residues. In DNA, the CDR3 is TGTGCCAGCAGCCTAGCGCGAAGCTCCTACGAGCAGTACTTC. Amino acid sequence: CASSLARSSYEQYF.

The V call is TRBV19, the J call TRBJ2-1, with 10 bases identical to TRBD1. With 4 bases clipped from V and 8 bases from J, the junction kept 8 bases outside the gene matches. The CDR3 covers 15 residues. Germline V gene data show CDR1 as LNHDA and CDR2 as SQIVND (reference sequence). The CDR3 DNA follows: TGTGCCAGTAGTACCGGACAGGGGGTGTTAGATGAGCAGTTCTTC. This gives the protein CASSTGQGVLDEQFF.

The chain links TRBV3-1 (or the pseudogene TRBV3-2) to TRBJ1-2; TRBD1 is a possible D gene (6 bases). V was clipped by 2 bases and J by 9 bases, with 19 bases between them. This CDR3 region has 15 residues. Germline CDR1 LGHDT, CDR2 YNNKEL (reference sequence). The CDR3 bases are TGTGCCAGCAGCCAAAGGGGGATTTCTTCTCTGAGCTACACCTTC. This translates into CASSQRGISSLSYTF.

The gene calls are TRBV28 and TRBJ2-7; 8 nucleotides agree with TRBD2. J gave up 0 bases and V 7 bases, and 5 bases lay outside the gene matches. The V gene's germline CDR1 is MDHEN and CDR2 SYDVKM. The CDR3 has 14 residues. As DNA, the CDR3 is TGTGCCAGCACCCTAGCGGGTAGCTCCTACGAGCAGTACTTC. It is translated as CASTLAGSSYEQYF.

The genes are TRBV3-1 (or the pseudogene TRBV3-2) and TRBJ1-1, with 8 bases fitting TRBD1. The CDR3 is made up of 17 amino acids. With 1 base clipped from V and 4 bases from J, the junction kept 11 bases outside the gene matches. Germline values: CDR1 LGHDT, CDR2 YNNKEL (reference sequence). CDR3 protein: CASSQGVRGQGSTEAFF. CDR3 nucleotide sequence: TGTGCCAGCAGCCAAGGTGTCAGGGGGCAAGGGAGCACTGAAGCTTTCTTT.

The chain recombines TRBV29-1 with TRBJ1-4; 11 bases map to TRBD1. Germline-derived CDR1 and CDR2 are SQVTM and ANQGSEA. Losses at the gene ends were 7 bases for V and 5 bases for J; bases not matched to a gene: 3. The CDR3 has 13 amino acids. The CDR3 DNA reads as TGCAGCGGCGGACAGGGGGCAAATGAAAAACTGTTTTTT. This gives the protein CSGGQGANEKLFF.

The J gene is TRBJ1-2, the V gene TRBV5-5; 8 bases agree with TRBD1. V trimming: 4 bases; J trimming: 7 bases; junction bases outside the gene matches: 12. The CDR3 is 15 residues long. Germline CDR1 is SGHKS and CDR2 is YYEKEE (reference sequence). This chain's CDR3 is CASSRLDREDGGYTF. The CDR3 DNA sequence: TGTGCCAGCAGCCGCCTGGACAGGGAGGATGGTGGCTACACCTTC.

The rearrangement uses TRBV19 and TRBJ2-7; a possible D gene is TRBD1 (6 bases). This CDR3 has 15 amino acids. CDR1 is LNHDA and CDR2 is SQIVND in the germline V gene (reference sequence). Trimming removed 5 bases from V and 0 bases from J, with 14 bases in between. In DNA, the CDR3 is TGTGCCAGTAGTCCATCAGGGGCAGTCTCCTACGAGCAGTACTTC. This encodes CASSPSGAVSYEQYF.

The chain carries TRBV5-6 and TRBJ1-1; possibly TRBD1 for D (5 bases). The germline V and J ends were trimmed by 9 bases and 2 bases, with 11 bases remaining between them. Germline V gives CDR1 SGHDT, CDR2 YYEEEE. The CDR3 has 12 residues. For the CDR3, the DNA is TGTGCCACCGGGGGGGTAAACACTGAAGCTTTCTTT. Protein sequence: CATGGVNTEAFF.

CDR3 protein: CASIGEGYEQYF. The CDR3 bases are TGCGCCAGCATTGGCGAGGGCTACGAGCAGTACTTC. The chain combines TRBV5-1 with TRBJ2-7; possibly TRBD2 for D (5 bases). The length of the CDR3 is 12 residues. Trimming left V 6 bases short and J 3 bases short, with 10 bases between. Germline loops: CDR1 SGHRS, CDR2 YFSETQ. Filled out from reference TRBV5-1 and TRBJ2-7, the complete variable domain reads KAGVTQTPRYLIKTRGQQVTLSCSPISGHRSVSWYQQTPGQGLQFLFEYFSETQRNKGNFPGRFSGRQFSNSRSEMNVSTLELGDSALYLCASIGEGYEQYFGPGTRLTVT.

V gene TRBV7-9 combines with J gene TRBJ1-1; TRBD1 might be the D (6 bases). This CDR3 region has 14 residues. V lost 2 bases to trimming and J lost 3 bases, with 10 bases between them. Germline V gives CDR1 SEHNR, CDR2 FQNEAQ (reference sequence). The CDR3 spells CASSLSQGHTEAFF. DNA of the CDR3: TGTGCCAGCAGCTTATCACAGGGCCACACTGAAGCTTTCTTT.